What follows are 26 T cell receptor beta chains derived from one specimen sequenced in a study of cytomegalovirus exposure and HLA in healthy donors (TCRdb year 2017). The method was the immunoSEQ multiplex PCR assay. For the multiplex PCR, a mixture combining 60 forward primers for TCR Vbeta segments and 13 reverse primers for TCR Jbeta segments was used. The table was pulled from immuneACCESS by TCRdb, which kept in-frame rearrangements only. Such tables lose some clones; where checked, under half of the loss comes from unresolved V genes, and the rest has no known cause. This sample comprises hundreds of thousands of clones, around 79% of them detected only once. 1.5% to 2% of the sample comes from the top ten. Sequencing was carried out using PBMCs. The receptors shown here come from a man aged 18 to 30 in good health and CMV-seronegative.

This clone came up a few times. The chain is built from TRBV19 and TRBJ2-1; D possibly corresponds to TRBD2 (6 bases). The CDR3 is made up of 14 amino acids. Trimming stripped 11 bases from V and 4 bases from J, with 18 bases between. Germline V lookup: CDR1 LNHDA, CDR2 SQIVND (reference sequence). CDR3 in DNA: TGTGCCTCCCACCCCCTAGCGCGATACAATGAGCAGTTCTTC. Translation: CASHPLARYNEQFF.

The chain couples TRBV5-6 to TRBJ2-7; TRBD2 matches 9 bases. Germline V gene sequence: CDR1 SGHDT, CDR2 YYEEEE. This CDR3 comprises 19 residues. The trim removed 4 bases at V and 4 bases at J, leaving 21 bases unmatched. The CDR3, as DNA: TGTGCCAGCAGCGCCCCCCCCGGACTAGCGAGCAGTTCCTATTACGAGCAGTACTTC. Its translation: CASSAPPGLASSSYYEQYF.

The V call is TRBV7-6, the J call TRBJ2-5; the D gene is possibly TRBD1 (5 bases). CDR3 length: 15 amino acids. V shed 2 bases and J shed 2 bases, with 12 bases lying between them. In germline, CDR1 is SGHVS, CDR2 FNYEAQ. The CDR3 is CASSLTQGEQETQYF. The CDR3 bases are TGTGCCAGCAGCTTAACCCAAGGGGAACAAGAGACCCAGTACTTC.

V gene TRBV4-1 combines with J gene TRBJ1-5; 9 bases map to TRBD1. J lost 1 base, V lost 0 bases, and 7 bases had no gene match. This CDR3 has 18 residues. Looked up from germline, CDR1 is MGHRA and CDR2 is YSYEKL. The CDR3: CASSQDETGTGSNQPQHF. CDR3 nucleotides: TGCGCCAGCAGCCAAGACGAGACCGGGACAGGGAGCAATCAGCCCCAGCATTTT.

The CDR3 here is CSGHTGGDTEAFF. In DNA form, the CDR3 reads TGCAGCGGACACACTGGCGGGGACACTGAAGCTTTCTTT. The V gene is TRBV29-1, the J gene TRBJ1-1, with D unresolved. This CDR3 region has 13 residues. Germline lookup yields CDR1 SQVTM and CDR2 ANQGSEA. Trimming removed 7 bases at V and 3 bases at J, with 15 bases between.

The rearrangement uses TRBV7-6 and TRBJ2-6, with D tentatively TRBD2 (5 bases). Per the germline V gene, CDR1 is SGHVS and CDR2 is FNYEAQ. Trimming shortened V by 3 bases and J by 4 bases, and 16 bases separated the two germline ends. The length of the CDR3 is 17 residues. The DNA for the CDR3 is TGTGCCAGCAGCTTCACGGGGTCCCAGTTAGGGGCCAACGTCCTGACTTTC. This encodes CASSFTGSQLGANVLTF.

The chain joins TRBV27 to TRBJ2-3; 12 bases line up with TRBD1. This CDR3 spans 16 amino acids. The V gene's germline CDR1 is MNHEY and CDR2 SMNVEV (reference sequence). V gave up 0 bases and J gave up 5 bases; unmatched junction bases: 3. CDR3 sequence (DNA): TGTGCCAGCAGTTTATCGGGACAGGGGGCTAGAGATACGCAGTATTTT. Translated, it gives CASSLSGQGARDTQYF.

This CDR3 reads CASSHTGGSGNTIYF. The CDR3, as DNA: TGTGCCAGCAGCCACACCGGGGGGTCTGGAAACACCATATATTTT. The chain links TRBV7-9 to TRBJ1-3; a possible D gene is TRBD1 (5 bases). Germline-derived CDR1 and CDR2 are SEHNR and FQNEAQ (reference sequence). The CDR3 length is 15 residues. The ends were cut back, 5 bases at V and 1 base at J, with 12 bases in the middle.

The gene calls are TRBV30 and TRBJ2-2, with 9 bases lining up with TRBD1. The ends lost 7 bases at V and 4 bases at J; junction bases unmatched: 10. The V gene's germline CDR1 is GTSNPN and CDR2 SVGIG (reference sequence). The CDR3 length is 15 residues. The CDR3 loop is CAFRDRVVFTGELFF. The CDR3 DNA is TGTGCCTTCCGGGACAGGGTCGTTTTCACCGGGGAGCTGTTTTTT. The full variable domain, completed using reference TRBV30 and TRBJ2-2, is SQTIHQWPATLVQPVGSPLSLECTVEGTSNPNLYWYRQAAGRGLQLLFYSVGIGQISSEVPQNLSASRPQDRQFILSSKKLLLSDSGFYLCAFRDRVVFTGELFFGEGSRLTVL.

This clone turned up a few times. The chain links TRBV2 to TRBJ1-3; 11 nucleotides align to TRBD1. The CDR3 spans 18 residues. The J segment lost 0 bases and the V segment lost 7 bases, leaving 11 bases of the junction unmatched. Germline values: CDR1 SNHLY, CDR2 FYNNEI. CDR3 sequence reads: CASNLGTGGRGSGNTIYF. CDR3 nucleotides: TGTGCCAGCAATCTAGGGACAGGGGGACGAGGCTCTGGAAACACCATATATTTT.

The gene calls are TRBV9 and TRBJ2-1, with TRBD2 identical over 8 bases. Trimming removed 2 bases from V and 1 base from J; junction bases left unmatched: 2. CDR3 length: 15 residues. Germline V gene lookup returns CDR1 SGDLS and CDR2 YYNGEE. CDR3 protein: CASSVLAGSYNEQFF. The CDR3 DNA is TGTGCCAGCAGCGTTTTAGCGGGATCCTACAATGAGCAGTTCTTC.

The chain links TRBV20-1 to TRBJ1-4; no clear D gene. V was trimmed by 5 bases and J by 5 bases, leaving 6 bases between them. CDR3 length: 11 residues. Germline CDR1 DFQATT, CDR2 SNEGSKA (reference sequence). Here the CDR3 reads CSAHSNEKLFF. The CDR3 DNA sequence: TGCAGTGCTCACTCCAATGAAAAACTGTTTTTT.

This clone was seen a handful of times. The chain combines TRBV4-1 with TRBJ1-4; the match to TRBD1 covers 8 bases. Trimming removed 1 base from V and 6 bases from J; junction bases left unmatched: 7. The CDR3 sequence is 16 residues long. Germline V gene sequence: CDR1 MGHRA, CDR2 YSYEKL. The CDR3 sequence is CASSQGTTGGHEKLFF. The CDR3 nucleotides read TGCGCCAGCAGCCAAGGAACAACAGGGGGGCATGAAAAACTGTTTTTT.

This chain links TRBV4-3 with TRBJ1-2, with D unresolved. Between the trimmed V and J ends, which lost 0 bases and 4 bases, there was a span of 12 bases. The CDR3 runs 15 residues. The germline V gene encodes CDR1 LGHNA and CDR2 YSLEER. The CDR3 DNA reads as TGCGCCAGCAGCCAAGAAGTCACGGAGATCTATGGCTACACCTTC. Residues: CASSQEVTEIYGYTF.

The chain carries TRBV29-1 and TRBJ1-6; perhaps TRBD1 as D (5 bases). The germline V gene encodes CDR1 SQVTM and CDR2 ANQGSEA. This CDR3 contains 14 residues. Deletions cut 8 bases from V and 8 bases from J, with 19 bases between. The CDR3 nucleotides are TGCAGCCTTTCGGGACTGGGATGGGATTCACCCCTCCACTTT. This gives the protein CSLSGLGWDSPLHF.

The V gene is TRBV6-5, the J gene TRBJ2-3; 7 bases map to TRBD1. Per the germline V gene, CDR1 is MNHEY and CDR2 is SVGAGI. The CDR3 contains 15 residues. V trimming: 6 bases; J trimming: 3 bases; junction bases outside the gene matches: 9. The DNA of the CDR3 is TGTGCCAGCAGGCATACAGGGGAGAGGACAGATACGCAGTATTTT. Translation gives CASRHTGERTDTQYF.

The rearrangement joins TRBV18 to TRBJ2-2, with a weak D call TRBD2 (6 bases). Germline values: CDR1 KGHSH, CDR2 LQKENI. Trimming cost V 3 bases and J 5 bases, with 13 bases left between them. This CDR3 is 15 amino acids long. CDR3 DNA sequence: TGTGCCAGCTCACCCGCGCAGACTAGAACCGGGGAGCTGTTTTTT. Residues: CASSPAQTRTGELFF.

J is TRBJ2-7 and V is TRBV5-6; 7 bases map to TRBD1. Unmatched junction bases numbered 6, after V lost 5 bases and J lost 4 bases. Germline V lookup: CDR1 SGHDT, CDR2 YYEEEE. The CDR3 has 13 amino acids. CDR3 DNA sequence: TGTGCCAGCAGGTCAACCAGGGGGTACGAGCAGTACTTC. It encodes CASRSTRGYEQYF.

This clone occurred a few times. In DNA, the CDR3 is TGTGCCAGCAGCTGGGGGACTAGCGGGGCCCAGGGTACGCAGTATTTT. Translating gives CASSWGTSGAQGTQYF. This rearrangement joins TRBV7-6 to TRBJ2-3, with 13 bases fitting TRBD2. The trim removed 4 bases at V and 8 bases at J, leaving 9 bases unmatched. The CDR3 totals 16 residues. Looked up from germline, CDR1 is SGHVS and CDR2 is FNYEAQ.

The gene calls are TRBV7-9 and TRBJ2-5; 9 nucleotides line up with TRBD1. Trimming at V came to 5 bases and at J to 0 bases, leaving 10 bases not matched to a gene. The length of the CDR3 is 17 residues. The germline CDR1 and CDR2 sequences are SEHNR and FQNEAQ (reference sequence). CDR3 in amino acids: CASSLGLGDRDQETQYF. CDR3 DNA: TGTGCCAGCAGCCTTGGGTTGGGGGACAGGGACCAAGAGACCCAGTACTTC.

J is TRBJ2-2 and V is TRBV29-1, with D possibly being TRBD1 (5 bases). V was clipped by 6 bases and J by 1 base, with 12 bases between them. Germline values: CDR1 SQVTM, CDR2 ANQGSEA. The CDR3 totals 14 residues. The CDR3 sequence is CSVKEGVNTGELFF. DNA of the CDR3: TGCAGCGTGAAGGAAGGGGTGAACACCGGGGAGCTGTTTTTT.

The rearrangement links TRBV5-1 to TRBJ2-6; TRBD1 aligns across 8 bases. Germline V gives CDR1 SGHRS, CDR2 YFSETQ. V dropped 0 bases and J dropped 1; count of bases not matched to a gene: 6. CDR3 length: 18 amino acids. Here the CDR3 DNA reads TGCGCCAGCAGCTTGGGGGGGACAGGCCTTTCTGGGGCCAACGTCCTGACTTTC. Amino acids: CASSLGGTGLSGANVLTF.

The chain couples TRBV19 to TRBJ2-4, with 11 bases matching TRBD2. The V segment lost 6 bases and the J segment 0 bases; nucleotides outside the gene matches: 16. The CDR3 sequence is 20 residues long. The germline CDR1 and CDR2 sequences are LNHDA and SQIVND (reference sequence). CDR3 sequence reads: CASSLRPGLAESLAKNIQYF. CDR3 in DNA: TGTGCCAGTAGCCTAAGACCGGGACTAGCGGAATCCCTAGCCAAAAACATTCAGTACTTC.

This clone was counted between two and nine times. The V and J genes are TRBV27 and TRBJ2-7, with 12 nucleotides matching TRBD2. This CDR3 is built from 15 residues. Germline V CDR1 and CDR2: MNHEY, SMNVEV (reference sequence). V shed 8 bases and J 3 bases; nucleotides not matched to a gene: 8. CDR3 amino acids: CASGGLAGGDYEQYF. The CDR3 nucleotides read TGTGCCAGCGGTGGGCTAGCGGGAGGGGACTACGAGCAGTACTTC.

The J gene is TRBJ1-1, the V gene TRBV11-2, with D hard to call. The CDR3 has 17 amino acids. The V gene lost 3 bases and the J gene lost 11 bases, with 28 bases spanning the gap. The germline gives CDR1 SGHAT, CDR2 FQNNGV. The CDR3 region is CASSFSLHRKVPGSAFF. The CDR3 DNA follows: TGTGCCAGCAGCTTCTCCCTGCATCGGAAAGTCCCGGGGTCGGCTTTCTTT. Using reference TRBV11-2 and TRBJ1-1 for the parts outside the CDR3, the full variable domain is EAGVAQSPRYKIIEKRQSVAFWCNPISGHATLYWYQQILGQGPKLLIQFQNNGVVDDSQLPKDRFSAERLKGVDSTLKIQPAKLEDSAVYLCASSFSLHRKVPGSAFFGQGTRLTVV.

The chain has TRBV18 and TRBJ2-2; 8 positions agree with TRBD1. Germline lookup yields CDR1 KGHSH and CDR2 LQKENI. V shed 3 bases, J shed 5 bases, and the junction held 8 bases outside the gene matches. CDR3 length: 16 amino acids. The DNA of the CDR3 is TGTGCCAGCTCACCTTTAGGACAGGGTGATACCGGGGAGCTGTTTTTT. Protein: CASSPLGQGDTGELFF.